The T cell receptor beta chain described here comes from a study of T cell responses to AZD1222 COVID-19 vaccine. Repertoires were generated with immunoSEQ multiplex PCR, while TCRdb's copy carries only in-frame clones and drops some. The repertoire holds about 100,000 clones, roughly 84% seen once, with under 4% in the top ten. Remarks on this clone: Its antigen is still unknown.

Notes on the study in general: Clonal diversity was possibly underestimated, and white British individuals and females predominated among donors. Spike as a whole was targeted by vaccine-associated CD4 TCRs, dominant at 160-218 and 743-854.

Germline values: CDR1 SGHDT, CDR2 YYEEEE. The CDR3 totals 14 residues. V gave up 0 bases and J gave up 8 bases, with 11 bases separating them. This sequence joins TRBV5-6 and TRBJ1-4; D not resolved. This receptor was identified in an adult in good health. The material was peripheral blood, obtained on day 0 of AZD1222 vaccination. For the CDR3, the DNA is TGTGCCAGCAGCTTGGTGAGCGTACGAGAAAAACTGTTTTTT. It translates to CASSLVSVREKLFF.